The rows below give T cell receptor beta chains drawn from one sample of a study of T cell repertoires in ileal Crohn's disease. Assay used: immunoSEQ multiplex PCR; TCRdb lists only in-frame clones, some missing. The table has 30,000 to 35,000 clones, about four fifths seen once; the top ten hold 15% to 20%. Sequences were obtained from ileal tissue. The receptors derive from an adult with Crohn's disease. Each CDR3 is given with its conserved first and last residue. The order of the fields is V gene, J gene, clone size, D gene, CDR3 protein, CDR3 DNA. The D gene is left open where the match is weak. Clone size is not always given. Where it is, it says once, few, many or a class for expanded clones.

V: TRBV30
J: TRBJ1-3
size: few
D: TRBD1
CDR3: CAWSVGQGLAGNTIYF
DNA: TGTGCCTGGAGTGTAGGACAGGGGTTGGCCGGAAACACCATATATTTT

V: TRBV6-5
J: TRBJ2-2
size: .
D: .
CDR3: CASTKTRGGELFF
DNA: TGTGCCAGCACTAAAACTCGGGGCGGGGAGCTGTTTTTT

V: TRBV11-2
J: TRBJ1-4
size: .
D: .
CDR3: CASSLAWAGEKLFF
DNA: TGTGCCAGCAGCCTAGCGTGGGCAGGTGAAAAACTGTTTTTT

V: TRBV18
J: TRBJ2-1
size: .
D: TRBD1
CDR3: CASSPQGAYEQFF
DNA: TGTGCCAGCTCACCCCAGGGGGCATATGAGCAGTTCTTC

V: TRBV4-1
J: TRBJ2-3
size: .
D: TRBD2
CDR3: CASSQESRLADSTDTQYF
DNA: TGCGCCAGCAGCCAAGAATCCCGACTAGCGGATAGCACAGATACGCAGTATTTT

V: TRBV11-3
J: TRBJ2-2
size: .
D: .
CDR3: CASSLISRGSELFF
DNA: TGTGCCAGCAGCCTCATCAGCCGGGGTAGCGAGCTGTTTTTT

V: TRBV29-1
J: TRBJ1-2
size: .
D: .
CDR3: CTSWGGAYGYTF
DNA: TGCACCTCTTGGGGCGGCGCCTATGGCTACACCTTC

V: TRBV10-3
J: TRBJ1-4
size: once
D: .
CDR3: CAISESDRNEKLFF
DNA: TGTGCCATCAGTGAGTCGGACAGAAATGAAAAACTGTTTTTT

V: TRBV9
J: TRBJ2-7
size: .
D: .
CDR3: CASSLNGLAPYEQYF
DNA: TGTGCCAGCTCCTTGAACGGTCTAGCCCCCTACGAGCAGTACTTC

V: TRBV5-1
J: TRBJ2-5
size: .
D: TRBD2
CDR3: CASSLQAGAQETQYF
DNA: TGCGCCAGCAGCCTCCAAGCGGGAGCACAAGAGACCCAGTACTTC

V: TRBV9
J: TRBJ2-2
size: .
D: .
CDR3: CASSGGLGTGELFF
DNA: TGTGCCAGCAGCGGGGGGCTGGGGACCGGGGAGCTGTTTTTT

V: TRBV5-1
J: TRBJ2-1
size: .
D: TRBD1
CDR3: CASSSYRGNEQFF
DNA: TGCGCCAGCAGCTCCTACAGGGGAAATGAGCAGTTCTTC

V: TRBV6-4
J: TRBJ2-1
size: .
D: TRBD2
CDR3: CASSELAGGYNEQFF
DNA: TGTGCCAGCAGTGAACTAGCGGGAGGGTACAATGAGCAGTTCTTC

V: TRBV25-1
J: TRBJ2-5
size: .
D: TRBD2
CDR3: CASSDATGLAETQYF
DNA: TGTGCCAGCAGTGACGCAACTGGACTAGCCGAGACCCAGTACTTC

V: TRBV5-1
J: TRBJ1-1
size: few
D: TRBD1
CDR3: CASSRDRGNTEAFF
DNA: TGCGCCAGCAGCCGTGACAGGGGGAACACTGAAGCTTTCTTT

V: TRBV18
J: TRBJ2-7
size: .
D: TRBD1
CDR3: CASSPTGQNYEQYF
DNA: TGTGCCAGCTCACCTACGGGACAGAACTACGAGCAGTACTTC

V: TRBV6-1
J: TRBJ2-1
size: few
D: TRBD2
CDR3: CASSVERGTFGKEQFF
DNA: TGTGCCAGCAGTGTGGAGCGGGGGACCTTTGGGAAGGAGCAGTTCTTC

V: TRBV6-5
J: TRBJ2-2
size: .
D: TRBD2
CDR3: CASSYSGTSTGELFF
DNA: TGTGCCAGCAGTTACTCAGGGACTAGCACCGGGGAGCTGTTTTTT

V: TRBV7-9
J: TRBJ1-2
size: few
D: TRBD1
CDR3: CASSSPGQINYGYTF
DNA: TGTGCCAGCAGCTCTCCGGGACAGATTAACTATGGCTACACCTTC

V: TRBV6-6
J: TRBJ2-6
size: .
D: TRBD1
CDR3: CASRSGQENVLTF
DNA: TGTGCCAGCAGATCCGGACAGGAAAACGTCCTGACTTTC

V: TRBV5-1
J: TRBJ2-2
size: .
D: .
CDR3: CASSLNRGNTGELFF
DNA: TGCGCCAGCAGCTTGAATAGGGGAAACACCGGGGAGCTGTTTTTT

V: TRBV7-9
J: TRBJ2-3
size: .
D: TRBD2
CDR3: CASSPLTSGVGDTQYF
DNA: TGTGCCAGCAGCCCCCTTACTAGCGGGGTGGGAGATACGCAGTATTTT

V: TRBV10-3
J: TRBJ1-6
size: .
D: TRBD1
CDR3: CAISKSGQLSPLHF
DNA: TGTGCCATCAGTAAGTCGGGACAGTTATCACCCCTCCACTTT

V: TRBV6-6
J: TRBJ1-2
size: .
D: TRBD1
CDR3: CASSRDSVYGYTF
DNA: TGTGCCAGCAGTAGGGACAGTGTCTATGGCTACACCTTC

V: TRBV5-1
J: TRBJ1-1
size: .
D: .
CDR3: CASKTAPQVTEAFF
DNA: TGCGCCAGCAAAACTGCCCCCCAAGTCACTGAAGCTTTCTTT

V: TRBV5-4
J: TRBJ2-1
size: .
D: .
CDR3: CASSPITSNEQFF
DNA: TGTGCCAGCAGCCCAATCACAAGCAATGAGCAGTTCTTC

V: TRBV6-1
J: TRBJ2-2
size: .
D: .
CDR3: CASSENRAPTGELFF
DNA: TGTGCCAGCAGTGAAAACAGGGCCCCCACCGGGGAGCTGTTTTTT

V: TRBV18
J: TRBJ2-1
size: .
D: TRBD2
CDR3: CASSLAGLYNEQFF
DNA: TGTGCCAGCTCACTAGCGGGACTGTACAATGAGCAGTTCTTC

V: TRBV2
J: TRBJ1-4
size: .
D: .
CDR3: CASRTTGTGVATNEKLFF
DNA: TGTGCCAGCAGGACCACCGGGACGGGAGTCGCAACTAATGAAAAACTGTTTTTT